One and the same sample provided the 26 T cell receptor beta chains below, sequenced in a study of response to subunit inactivated influenza vaccine. TCRdb called the RT-PCR reads again in MiXCR, with one record for every CDR3 protein. The sample has around 470,000 distinct CDR3 sequences, under 8.5% seen once; the top ten hold around 14%. Sequencing was performed on PBMCs from blood, taken about 24 months after vaccination. The receptors come from a man between 50 and 69 years old who received an inactivated influenza vaccine.

The chain couples TRBV20-1 to TRBJ2-4, with 7 bases fitting TRBD1. CDR1 is DFQATT and CDR2 is SNEGSKA in the germline V gene (reference sequence). There are 15 residues in the CDR3. Losses at the gene ends were 0 bases for V and 1 base for J; bases not matched to a gene: 3. DNA of the CDR3: TGCAGTGCTAGAGAGTGGGGACAGGCCAAAAACATTCAGTACTTC. As protein: CSAREWGQAKNIQYF.

There are many counts of this clonotype. The V call is TRBV7-2, the J call TRBJ2-7, with TRBD1 matching over 7 bases. V lost 5 bases, J lost 3 bases, and 7 bases stayed unmatched. Germline V gene sequence: CDR1 SGHTA, CDR2 FQGNSA. The CDR3 has 14 residues. As DNA, the CDR3 is TGTGCCAGCAGCCCCGGGACAGTAAACTACGAGCAGTACTTC. It is translated as CASSPGTVNYEQYF.

In regard to this clonotype: This clone may be a read error of a much larger clone one base away. The chain combines TRBV12-3 or TRBV12-4 with TRBJ1-1; perhaps TRBD1 as D (6 bases). The CDR3 loop spans 13 amino acids. The CDR3 DNA reads TGTGCCAGCAGTTTCACAGGGCCCACTGGAGCTTTCTTT. It encodes CASSFTGPTGAFF.

This clonotype occurred a few times. The gene calls are TRBV28 and TRBJ2-3, with TRBD2 matching over 11 bases. The CDR3 runs to 19 residues. V dropped 5 bases and J dropped 0; count of bases not matched to a gene: 13. From germline, CDR1 is MDHEN and CDR2 SYDVKM. CDR3 sequence (DNA): TGTGCCAGCAGTGAAATTGGGACTAGCGGAAGAAGTAGCACAGATACGCAGTATTTT. Translation: CASSEIGTSGRSSTDTQYF.

This clonotype was recorded many times. The rearrangement links TRBV4-1 to TRBJ1-5; no clear D. With 3 bases removed from V and 6 bases from J, the gap between germline ends came to 12 bases. CDR1 and CDR2 from the germline V gene are MGHRA and YSYEKL. The CDR3 length is 14 residues. CDR3 sequence (DNA): TGCGCCAGCAGCCAGAGACATGGGAGTCAGCCCCAGCATTTT. Protein: CASSQRHGSQPQHF.

This clonotype was detected only a few times. The V gene is TRBV20-1, the J gene TRBJ1-2; 8 bases line up with TRBD1. J was trimmed by 8 bases and V by 3 bases; bases with no gene match: 8. CDR3 size: 13 residues. Germline CDR1 is DFQATT and CDR2 is SNEGSKA (reference sequence). The CDR3 sequence is CSARVPGGLGYTF. The CDR3 DNA sequence: TGCAGTGCTAGGGTGCCAGGGGGCCTGGGCTACACCTTC.

This rearrangement joins TRBV20-1 to TRBJ2-2; D unresolved. CDR3 length: 12 residues. The germline V gene has CDR1 DFQATT and CDR2 SNEGSKA (reference sequence). V shed 0 bases and J shed 6 bases, with 5 bases lying between them. CDR3: CSARDGAGELFF. The CDR3 DNA reads TGCAGTGCTAGAGATGGGGCCGGGGAGCTGTTTTTT.

The chain employs TRBV12-3 or TRBV12-4 and TRBJ2-7; 10 bases match TRBD1. The ends lost 3 bases at V and 0 bases at J; junction bases unmatched: 8. The CDR3 has 17 amino acids. CDR3 in amino acids: CASSLTGGFRSSYEQYF. The CDR3 bases are TGTGCCAGCAGTTTGACAGGGGGCTTCAGAAGCTCCTACGAGCAGTACTTC.

This clonotype has a handful of counts. The rearrangement links TRBV21-1 to TRBJ2-3; TRBD1, the D gene given by the table, was not confirmed from the DNA. TRBV21-1 is recorded as a pseudogene. The CDR3 runs to 14 residues. CDR3 residues: CAAEETGEADTQYF. CDR3 bases: TGTGCCGCTGAGGAGACAGGGGAGGCAGATACGCAGTATTTT.

V is TRBV7-2 and J is TRBJ1-5, with TRBD1 matching 7 bases. The CDR3 loop spans 15 amino acids. V lost 5 bases and J lost 3; bases outside the gene matches: 7. The germline V gene encodes CDR1 SGHTA and CDR2 FQGNSA. CDR3 amino acids: CASSPGQHNNQPQHF. In DNA, the CDR3 is TGTGCCAGCAGCCCGGGACAGCACAACAATCAGCCCCAGCATTTT.

The gene calls are TRBV19 and TRBJ2-7; 8 nucleotides match TRBD1. J lost 4 bases, V lost 2 bases, and 4 bases had no gene match. This CDR3 comprises 14 residues. Germline values: CDR1 LNHDA, CDR2 SQIVND (reference sequence). CDR3 sequence (DNA): TGTGCCAGTAGTATACAGGGGGCGCGTTACGAGCAGTACTTC. The encoded protein is CASSIQGARYEQYF. Using reference TRBV19 and TRBJ2-7 for the parts outside the CDR3, the full variable domain is DGGITQSPKYLFRKEGQNVTLSCEQNLNHDAMYWYRQDPGQGLRLIYYSQIVNDFQKGDIAEGYSVSREKKESFPLTVTSAQKNPTAFYLCASSIQGARYEQYFGPGTRLTVT.

This clonotype was detected a few times. V and J are TRBV4-3 and TRBJ2-5; D perhaps matches TRBD2 (5 bases). CDR1 and CDR2 (germline): LGHNA, YSLEER. CDR3 size: 15 residues. The V end lost 0 bases, the J end lost 5 bases, and 13 bases lay between the germline ends. CDR3 in DNA: TGCGCCAGCAGCCAAGATGAGGCCAGGAGGGAGACCCAGTACTTC. This translates into CASSQDEARRETQYF.

V gene TRBV28 combines with J gene TRBJ2-5; no definite D call. CDR3 length: 14 residues. The germline V gene has CDR1 MDHEN and CDR2 SYDVKM. Trimming took 6 bases from V and 5 from J, leaving 16 bases between them. The CDR3 coding sequence is TGTGCCAGCAGCCACACAGAGCGAAGGGAGACCCAGTACTTC. Protein sequence: CASSHTERRETQYF.

This chain uses TRBV20-1 with TRBJ2-1; 10 bases map to TRBD2. With V trimmed by 4 bases and J by 3 bases, 0 bases remained unmatched. The CDR3 covers 13 residues. Germline assignment: CDR1 DFQATT and CDR2 SNEGSKA (reference sequence). The CDR3 DNA sequence: TGCAGTGCTACTAGCGGGAGCTACAATGAGCAGTTCTTC. Its translation is CSATSGSYNEQFF.

This clonotype has just a few counts. V is TRBV20-1 and J is TRBJ2-4; 7 nucleotides line up with TRBD2. The V gene end was trimmed by 7 bases and the J gene end by 0 bases; junction bases not matched to a gene: 3. CDR1 is DFQATT, CDR2 SNEGSKA, per germline (reference sequence). The CDR3 covers 13 residues. The chain's CDR3 is CSVRGGAKNIQYF. For the CDR3, the DNA is TGCAGTGTACGCGGGGGAGCCAAAAACATTCAGTACTTC.

This clonotype has a count of ten or more. The V gene is TRBV29-1, the J gene TRBJ2-7; TRBD2 matches 14 bases. CDR3 size: 16 residues. V gave up 3 bases and J gave up 4 bases; unmatched junction bases: 8. CDR1 and CDR2 from the germline V gene are SQVTM and ANQGSEA. DNA of the CDR3: TGCAGCGTTGAGGCTGGGACTAGCGGGAGTAGGTACGAGCAGTACTTC. Protein: CSVEAGTSGSRYEQYF.

This clonotype was detected many times. This chain links TRBV5-5 with TRBJ2-1, with a possible D match to TRBD2 (5 bases). Per germline, CDR1 SGHKS and CDR2 YYEKEE (reference sequence). The V end was cut by 1 base, the J end by 5 bases, with 16 bases between. There are 16 residues in the CDR3. The CDR3 nucleotides read TGTGCCAGCAGCTTGACTAGGAGGTCCGGGCACAATGAGCAGTTCTTC. Translating it yields CASSLTRRSGHNEQFF.

Of note for this clonotype: The junction departs from germline at one end; a sequencing error may be responsible. The chain joins TRBV12-3 or TRBV12-4 to TRBJ1-2, with D unclear. This CDR3 is 15 amino acids long. Here the CDR3 DNA reads TGTGCCAGCAGTTTAGCGCCGGGAGCTAGCTATGGTTACACCTTC. Translating gives CASSLAPGASYGYTF.

This clonotype was recorded at least ten times. This chain joins TRBV27 and TRBJ2-6; 8 positions agree with TRBD1. Germline loops: CDR1 MNHEY, CDR2 SMNVEV (reference sequence). The CDR3 is 14 residues long. The ends lost 5 bases at V and 4 bases at J; junction bases unmatched: 1. The CDR3 DNA reads TGTGCCAGCAGTGACAGGGGAGGGGCCAACGTCCTGACTTTC. Its translation is CASSDRGGANVLTF.

The CDR3 region is CASRESAGWSEKLFF. In DNA, the CDR3 is TGTGCCAGCAGGGAATCGGCAGGTTGGAGTGAAAAACTGTTTTTT. The chain employs TRBV3-1 and TRBJ1-4, with D unclear. Trimming took 6 bases from V and 7 from J, leaving 18 bases between them. There are 15 residues in the CDR3. Germline V gene data show CDR1 as LGHDT and CDR2 as YNNKEL (reference sequence).

DNA of the CDR3: TGCAGTGCTAGAGATAGGAGGGGGCCTACCCTATCTGAAGCTTTCTTT. Translation gives CSARDRRGPTLSEAFF. The chain carries TRBV20-1 and TRBJ1-1; 7 positions agree with TRBD1. The V gene end was trimmed by 0 bases and the J gene end by 6 bases; junction bases not matched to a gene: 13. Per the germline V gene, CDR1 is DFQATT and CDR2 is SNEGSKA (reference sequence). The CDR3 has 16 residues.

Ten or more counts support this clonotype. V is TRBV20-1 and J is TRBJ2-4, with D hard to call. V lost 1 base to trimming and J lost 8 bases, with 9 bases between them. Looked up from germline, CDR1 is DFQATT and CDR2 is SNEGSKA (reference sequence). CDR3 length equals 12 residues. CDR3 nucleotides: TGCAGTGCTAGAGCCCCTATGGACATTCAGTACTTC. This codes for CSARAPMDIQYF.

This clonotype was counted at least ten times. The rearrangement joins TRBV7-2 to TRBJ2-6; D is unresolved. This CDR3 is 13 amino acids long. Germline values: CDR1 SGHTA, CDR2 FQGNSA. The V end was cut by 6 bases, the J end by 2 bases, with 5 bases between. The CDR3 coding sequence is TGTGCCAGCAGTAGGCCTGGGGCCAACGTCCTGACTTTC. Amino acid sequence: CASSRPGANVLTF. Variable domain in full (rest from reference TRBV7-2 and TRBJ2-6): GAGVSQSPSNKVTEKGKDVELRCDPISGHTALYWYRQSLGQGLEFLIYFQGNSAPDKSGLPSDRFSAERTGGSVSTLTIQRTQQEDSAVYLCASSRPGANVLTFGAGSRLTVL.

This clonotype has more than one count but fewer than ten. The V call is TRBV7-2, the J call TRBJ2-3; 10 bases agree with TRBD2. The CDR3 consists of 17 residues. CDR1 SGHTA and CDR2 FQGNSA come from the germline V gene. The junction had 13 bases not matched to a gene; V was cut back by 1 base and J by 9 bases. The CDR3 protein is CASSLGSSGRAMGTQYF. CDR3 in DNA: TGTGCCAGCAGCTTAGGGTCGAGCGGGAGGGCCATGGGGACGCAGTATTTT.

V gene TRBV20-1 combines with J gene TRBJ2-2; D is possibly TRBD2 (7 bases). The V end lost 7 bases, the J end lost 5 bases, and 14 bases lay between the germline ends. The CDR3 has 13 residues. Germline V gene data show CDR1 as DFQATT and CDR2 as SNEGSKA (reference sequence). The CDR3 DNA is TGCAGTGTCCGGGGGGCGCGGACCGGGGAGCTGTTTTTT. Its protein product is CSVRGARTGELFF.

This clonotype has only a few counts. The chain carries TRBV3-1 and TRBJ1-2; TRBD1 aligns across 11 bases. Germline V CDR1 and CDR2: LGHDT, YNNKEL (reference sequence). Unmatched junction bases numbered 2, after V lost 1 base and J lost 4 bases. This CDR3 is 15 amino acids long. CDR3 DNA sequence: TGTGCCAGCAGCCAAGGGACAGGGGGCTTCTATGGCTACACCTTC. Translating it yields CASSQGTGGFYGYTF.